A single sample is the source of the 9 T cell receptor beta chains below, sequenced in a study of blood T cells in healthy people across ages. Then a second PCR, running about 7 to 11 cycles, was carried out with a sample-barcoded 5' primer and a J-beta primer mix. TCRdb called the 5' RACE reads again in MiXCR, with one record for every CDR3 protein. Altogether approximately 600,000 distinct CDR3 sequences are present, under 70% being singletons, with the ten largest covering roughly 34%. The specimen sequenced was blood. These receptors all stem from a man in his 60s in good health.

This chain connects TRBV10-3 to TRBJ2-7; no firm D call. The CDR3 sequence is 14 residues long. Germline-derived CDR1 and CDR2 are ENHRY and SYGVKD. Trimming removed 5 bases from V and 1 base from J, with 12 bases in between. The CDR3 loop reads CAISSTSFSYEQYF. Written as DNA, the CDR3 is TGTGCCATCAGTTCTACCAGCTTTTCCTACGAGCAGTACTTC.

This clonotype was recorded many times. The chain uses TRBV7-2 and TRBJ2-5; D ambiguous. Between the trimmed V and J ends, which lost 5 bases and 7 bases, there was a span of 11 bases. The CDR3 spans 12 residues. CDR1 and CDR2 from the germline V gene are SGHTA and FQGNSA. CDR3 sequence reads: CASSPVVGTQYF. CDR3 nucleotides: TGTGCCAGCAGCCCGGTTGTAGGGACCCAGTACTTC.

The V gene is TRBV18, the J gene TRBJ2-5; D gene unclear. The V end lost 3 bases, the J end lost 2 bases, and 28 bases lay between the germline ends. The CDR3 is made up of 20 amino acids. Germline V lookup: CDR1 KGHSH, CDR2 LQKENI. The CDR3 DNA is TGTGCCAGCTCACCTAGAAGCTGGAGCAACTCCGGACGCCTACAAGAGACCCAGTACTTC. Translation gives CASSPRSWSNSGRLQETQYF.

The gene calls are TRBV20-1 and TRBJ2-1; 9 bases are a match to TRBD1. The CDR3 contains 17 residues. Germline-derived CDR1 and CDR2 are DFQATT and SNEGSKA (reference sequence). Trimming took 1 base from V and 0 from J; bases not matched to a gene: 7. CDR3 DNA: TGCAGTGCTAGAGCCGGAAACAGGGGGCTCTCCTACAATGAGCAGTTCTTC. This sequence encodes CSARAGNRGLSYNEQFF.

This clonotype was found a few times. This chain joins TRBV10-3 and TRBJ2-5; TRBD2 agrees at 7 bases. V shed 3 bases, J shed 5 bases, and the junction held 12 bases outside the gene matches. Germline loops: CDR1 ENHRY, CDR2 SYGVKD. CDR3 length equals 16 residues. The CDR3 protein is CAISDSPGRGGETQYF. CDR3 coding DNA: TGTGCCATCAGTGATAGCCCTGGGAGGGGCGGTGAGACCCAGTACTTC.

The rearrangement links TRBV20-1 to TRBJ1-5; 8 bases map to TRBD1. This CDR3 spans 20 amino acids. With 2 bases clipped from V and 5 bases from J, the junction kept 23 bases outside the gene matches. Germline V gene lookup returns CDR1 DFQATT and CDR2 SNEGSKA (reference sequence). The CDR3 loop is CSARTRPKGQVPEGDQPQHF. As DNA, the CDR3 is TGCAGTGCTAGAACGCGGCCCAAGGGACAGGTGCCGGAGGGGGATCAGCCCCAGCATTTT.

The sample holds a few counts of this clonotype. The J gene is TRBJ2-7, the V gene TRBV5-1; D unresolved. V was clipped by 0 bases and J by 3 bases, with 19 bases between them. In germline, CDR1 is SGHRS, CDR2 YFSETQ. The CDR3 runs 17 residues. The CDR3 sequence: CASSLGVSVENRYEQYF. The DNA for the CDR3 is TGCGCCAGCAGCTTGGGGGTGTCTGTCGAAAACCGCTACGAGCAGTACTTC.

The chain is built from TRBV20-1 and TRBJ2-2; D not certain. Trimming pared 5 bases from V and 8 bases from J, leaving 18 bases between. Germline V gives CDR1 DFQATT, CDR2 SNEGSKA (reference sequence). The CDR3 length is 14 residues. Here the CDR3 reads CSAQVGTHAGELFF. CDR3 bases: TGCAGTGCTCAAGTGGGAACCCACGCTGGGGAGCTGTTTTTT.

This sequence joins TRBV6-5 and TRBJ2-1; 12 bases map to TRBD2. This CDR3 spans 16 amino acids. The ends lost 0 bases at V and 7 bases at J; junction bases unmatched: 4. Germline V gene lookup returns CDR1 MNHEY and CDR2 SVGAGI. The CDR3 bases are TGTGCCAGCAGTTACTCTGCTGGACTAGCGGGGAATGAGCAGTTCTTC. Amino acids: CASSYSAGLAGNEQFF.